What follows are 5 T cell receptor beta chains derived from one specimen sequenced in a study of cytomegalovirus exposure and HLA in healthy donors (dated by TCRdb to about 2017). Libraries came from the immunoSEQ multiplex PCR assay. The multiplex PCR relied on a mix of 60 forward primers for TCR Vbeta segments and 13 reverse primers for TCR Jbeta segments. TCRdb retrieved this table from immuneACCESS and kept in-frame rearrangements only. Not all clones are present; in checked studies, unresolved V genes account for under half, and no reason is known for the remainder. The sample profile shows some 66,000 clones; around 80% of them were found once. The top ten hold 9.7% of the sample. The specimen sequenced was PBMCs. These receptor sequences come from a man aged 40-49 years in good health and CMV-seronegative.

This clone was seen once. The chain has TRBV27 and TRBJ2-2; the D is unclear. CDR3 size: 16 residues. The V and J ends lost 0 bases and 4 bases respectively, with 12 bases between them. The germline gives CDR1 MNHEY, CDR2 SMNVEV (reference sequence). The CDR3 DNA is TGTGCCAGCAGTTTATCGTGGCTCGGCGGCACCGGGGAGCTGTTTTTT. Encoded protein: CASSLSWLGGTGELFF.

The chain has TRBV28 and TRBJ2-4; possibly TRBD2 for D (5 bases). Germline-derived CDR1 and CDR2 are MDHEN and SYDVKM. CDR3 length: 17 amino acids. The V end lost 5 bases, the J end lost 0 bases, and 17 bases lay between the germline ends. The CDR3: CASSPPLRTLAKNIQYF. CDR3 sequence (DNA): TGTGCCAGCAGTCCTCCCCTTCGGACTCTAGCCAAAAACATTCAGTACTTC.

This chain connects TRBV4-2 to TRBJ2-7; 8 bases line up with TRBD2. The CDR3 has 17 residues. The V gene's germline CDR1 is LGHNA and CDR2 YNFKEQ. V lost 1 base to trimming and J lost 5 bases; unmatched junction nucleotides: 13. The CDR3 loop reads CASSQAPSRGLGDEQYF. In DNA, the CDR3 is TGTGCCAGCAGCCAAGCCCCAAGTAGGGGACTAGGGGACGAGCAGTACTTC.

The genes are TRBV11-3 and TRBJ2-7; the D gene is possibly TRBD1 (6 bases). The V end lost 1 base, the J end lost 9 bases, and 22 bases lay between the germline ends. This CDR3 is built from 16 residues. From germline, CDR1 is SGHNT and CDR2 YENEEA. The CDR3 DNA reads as TGTGCCAGCAGCTTAGCTCTCCCGAGGGCTATACAGGGGCAGTACTTC. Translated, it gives CASSLALPRAIQGQYF.

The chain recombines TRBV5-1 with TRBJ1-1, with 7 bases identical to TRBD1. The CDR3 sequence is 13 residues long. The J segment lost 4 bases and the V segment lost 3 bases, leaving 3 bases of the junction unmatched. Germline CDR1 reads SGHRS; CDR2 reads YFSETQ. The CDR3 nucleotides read TGCGCCAGCAGCTCACAGGGGTTCACTGAAGCTTTCTTT. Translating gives CASSSQGFTEAFF.